This T cell receptor beta chain was identified in a study of response to subunit inactivated influenza vaccine (dated by TCRdb to the late 2010s). Concerning the study at large: To follow how T cells responded to a trivalent subunit inactivated influenza vaccine, the researchers relied on deep quantitative profiling of the T cell receptor repertoire. General study outcomes and caveats: It was suggested by the authors that each seasonal influenza vaccination may recruit only a limited number of new T cells.

Library preparation was by RT-PCR. For sequencing, an Illumina HiSeq 2500 was employed. TCRdb itself trimmed the public reads at Q25 with fastp, ran MiXCR and retained productive beta chains. Identical CDR3 protein sequences are pooled into one entry, listed with their most common genes and DNA. The sample records 490,000 or so distinct CDR3 sequences, approximately 7.1% of which are singletons. 13% of the sample comes from the top ten. Remarks on this clonotype: This receptor's antigen is unknown. Base qualities are not at hand, and no much larger clone is one base apart.

There are 14 amino acids in the CDR3, from cysteine to phenylalanine inclusive. Only the CDR3 part of the read is kept: 42 bases, read in frame from the first base. CDR1 and CDR2 are read off the germline V gene (reference sequence) as DFQATT and SNEGSKA. Relative to germline, V is 3 bases shorter and J is 4 bases shorter, with 10 bases between their ends. The TCR was taken from a man aged 50 to 69 who received an inactivated influenza vaccine. Donor details come from another sample of the same person, matched by shared clones. The sample here was PBMCs from blood, taken around 25 months after vaccination. The chain links TRBV20-1 with TRBJ1-6; the D gene is possibly TRBD1, with 6 bases matching. The CDR3 reads as follows: CSASRTDYNSPLHF. The DNA sequence is as follows: TGCAGTGCTAGCCGGACAGATTATAATTCACCCCTCCACTTT.